The present T cell receptor beta chain was sequenced within a study of memory CD4+ T cells and cytomegalovirus serostatus. Across the study: Of the healthy Belgian adults, roughly ten were CMV seropositive and around 22 seronegative. Study observations and caveats: About 40% of the roughly 150 known CMV-associated TCRbeta sequences appeared in CD4+ memory.

Measured with immunoSEQ multiplex PCR; TCRdb has only the in-frame clones, and not every one. The table lists roughly 86,000 clones, 75% to 85% of them singletons. The sort gate was single viable CD3+CD4+CD8-CD45RO+ cells for memory CD4+ T cells. CDR1 is LNHNV, CDR2 YYDKDF, per germline (reference sequence). This CDR3 comprises 16 residues. J was trimmed by 2 bases and V by 3 bases; bases with no gene match: 8. For this clone: What it binds is unknown.

This clonotype was sampled from an adult in good health and CMV-seropositive. V is TRBV15 and J is TRBJ2-3, with 7 positions matching TRBD2. Sequencing was performed on memory CD4+ T cells from blood. CDR3 nucleotides: TGTGCCACCAGCAGGGCCCAGGGAGGGCCCACAGATACGCAGTATTTT. Its protein product is CATSRAQGGPTDTQYF.